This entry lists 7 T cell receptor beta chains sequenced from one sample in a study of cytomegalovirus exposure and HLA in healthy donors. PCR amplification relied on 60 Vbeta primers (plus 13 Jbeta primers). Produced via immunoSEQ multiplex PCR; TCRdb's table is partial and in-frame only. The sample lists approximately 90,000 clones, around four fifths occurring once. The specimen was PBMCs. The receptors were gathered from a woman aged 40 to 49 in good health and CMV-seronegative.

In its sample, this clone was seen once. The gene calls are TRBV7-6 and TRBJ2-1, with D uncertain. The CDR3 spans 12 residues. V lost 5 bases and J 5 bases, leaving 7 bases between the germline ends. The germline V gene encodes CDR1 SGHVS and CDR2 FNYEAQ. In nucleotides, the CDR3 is TGTGCCAGCAGCCATCACAACAATGAGCAGTTCTTC. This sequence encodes CASSHHNNEQFF.

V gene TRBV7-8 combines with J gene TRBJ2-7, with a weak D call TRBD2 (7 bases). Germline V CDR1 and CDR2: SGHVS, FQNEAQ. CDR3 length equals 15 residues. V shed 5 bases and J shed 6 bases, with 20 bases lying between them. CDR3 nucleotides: TGTGCCAGCAGCGGCACAGGGAGGGCATCTCTCGAGCAGTACTTC. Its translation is CASSGTGRASLEQYF.

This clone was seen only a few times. The DNA of the CDR3 is TGTGCCAGCAGCAGAGGAAGCGGAACTAATGAAAAACTGTTTTTT. Encoded protein: CASSRGSGTNEKLFF. The chain is built from TRBV7-2 and TRBJ1-4; D ambiguous. V was trimmed by 5 bases and J by 1 base, leaving 11 bases between them. The CDR3 totals 15 residues. CDR1 is SGHTA and CDR2 is FQGNSA in the germline V gene.

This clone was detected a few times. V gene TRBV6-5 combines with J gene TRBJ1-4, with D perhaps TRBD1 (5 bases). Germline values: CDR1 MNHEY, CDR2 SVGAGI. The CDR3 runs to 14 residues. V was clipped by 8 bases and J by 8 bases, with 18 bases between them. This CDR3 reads CASARPGPEEKLFF. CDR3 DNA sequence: TGTGCCAGCGCAAGACCAGGGCCAGAAGAAAAACTGTTTTTT.

CDR3 in DNA: TGTGCCAGCAGTTACGAGGCCTCTGGAAACACCATATATTTT. This gives the protein CASSYEASGNTIYF. The chain recombines TRBV6-5 with TRBJ1-3; D ambiguous. Germline CDR1 is MNHEY and CDR2 is SVGAGI. The CDR3 is 14 residues long. V dropped 2 bases and J dropped 0 bases, with 5 bases sitting between them.

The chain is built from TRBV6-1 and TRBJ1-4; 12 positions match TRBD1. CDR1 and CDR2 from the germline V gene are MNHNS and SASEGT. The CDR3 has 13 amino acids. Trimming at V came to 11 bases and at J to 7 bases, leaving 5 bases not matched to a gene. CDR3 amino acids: CAVRDRGLEKLFF. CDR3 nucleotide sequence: TGTGCCGTGAGGGACAGGGGGCTTGAAAAACTGTTTTTT.

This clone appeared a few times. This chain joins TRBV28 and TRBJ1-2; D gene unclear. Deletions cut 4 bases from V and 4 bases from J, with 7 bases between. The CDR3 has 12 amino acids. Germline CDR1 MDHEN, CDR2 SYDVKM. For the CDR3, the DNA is TGTGCCAGCAGTTCGTACAGCTATGGCTACACCTTC. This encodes CASSSYSYGYTF.